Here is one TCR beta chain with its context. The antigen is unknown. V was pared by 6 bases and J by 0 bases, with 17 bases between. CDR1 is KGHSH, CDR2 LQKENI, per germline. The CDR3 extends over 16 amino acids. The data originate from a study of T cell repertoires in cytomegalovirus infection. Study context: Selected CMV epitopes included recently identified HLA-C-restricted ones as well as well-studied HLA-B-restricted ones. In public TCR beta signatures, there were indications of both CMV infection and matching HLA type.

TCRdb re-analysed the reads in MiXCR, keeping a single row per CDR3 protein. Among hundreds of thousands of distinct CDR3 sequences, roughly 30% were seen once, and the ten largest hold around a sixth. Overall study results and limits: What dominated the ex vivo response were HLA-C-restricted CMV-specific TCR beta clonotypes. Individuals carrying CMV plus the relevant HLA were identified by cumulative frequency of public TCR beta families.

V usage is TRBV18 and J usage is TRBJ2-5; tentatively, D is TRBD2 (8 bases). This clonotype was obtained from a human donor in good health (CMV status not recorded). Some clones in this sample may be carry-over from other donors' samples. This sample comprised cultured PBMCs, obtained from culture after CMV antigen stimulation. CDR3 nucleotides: TGTGCCAGCTCCCCCAGCGGGGGACAGTACCAAGAGACCCAGTACTTC. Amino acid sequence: CASSPSGGQYQETQYF.